This T cell receptor beta chain is drawn from a study of metastatic and nonmetastatic thyroid tumors. Overall study: Where malignant and benign thyroid patients were concerned, repertoires were compared across blood and tumor or nodule tissue.

Original data processing: Between-group CDR3 differences, defined by clinicopathological status, yielded a distant-metastasis classifier for papillary thyroid cancer. TCRdb re-called the PCR reads with MiXCR. TCRdb, not the authors, supplied the V and J calls. The data contain over 20,000 clones, about 30% of them seen just once; the ten biggest clones take up around 21%. This CDR3 comprises 16 residues. Germline CDR1 SGHRS, CDR2 YFSETQ. Until they underwent thyroid surgery, no patient had received any treatment. With regard to this clone: Sequence at one end of the junction differs from germline and may be a read error.

The sequenced sample was blood. The chain couples TRBV5-1 to TRBJ1-2; a weak D match, TRBD1 (6 bases). The clonotype comes from a female donor with papillary thyroid cancer or a benign thyroid nodule (not recorded which). Some clones in this sample may be carry-over from other donors' samples. The CDR3 loop reads CASSLRTVEGFYGYSF. The DNA of the CDR3 is TGCGCCAGCAGCCTACGGACAGTGGAGGGCTTCTATGGCTACTCCTTC.